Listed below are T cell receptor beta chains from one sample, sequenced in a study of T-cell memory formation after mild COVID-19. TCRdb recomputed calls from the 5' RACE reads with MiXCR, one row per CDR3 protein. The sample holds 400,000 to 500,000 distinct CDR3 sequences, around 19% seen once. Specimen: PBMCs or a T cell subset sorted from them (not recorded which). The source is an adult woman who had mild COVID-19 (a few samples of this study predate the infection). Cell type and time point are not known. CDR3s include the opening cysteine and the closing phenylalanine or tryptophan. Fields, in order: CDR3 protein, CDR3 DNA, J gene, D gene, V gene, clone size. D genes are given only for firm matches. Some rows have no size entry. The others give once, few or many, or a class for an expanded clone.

CDR3: CASRINPGLAKETQYF
DNA: TGTGCCAGCAGGATAAACCCCGGACTAGCCAAAGAGACCCAGTACTTC
J: TRBJ2-5
D: TRBD2
V: TRBV12-3/TRBV12-4
size: few

CDR3: CASSPGMIALVGEQYF
DNA: TGTGCCAGCTCACCAGGCATGATAGCGTTGGTGGGGGAGCAGTACTTC
J: TRBJ2-7
D: .
V: TRBV18
size: .

CDR3: CATSSPSTGTGGHYEQYF
DNA: TGTGCCACCAGCAGCCCCTCAACCGGGACAGGGGGACACTACGAGCAGTACTTC
J: TRBJ2-7
D: TRBD1
V: TRBV15
size: .

CDR3: CASSFRYSGGYNEQFF
DNA: TGTGCCAGCAGCTTCCGGTACAGCGGAGGTTACAATGAGCAGTTCTTC
J: TRBJ2-1
D: .
V: TRBV7-9
size: few

CDR3: CASSLAGDVDEQYF
DNA: TGCGCCAGCAGCTTGGCCGGGGATGTCGACGAGCAGTACTTC
J: TRBJ2-7
D: .
V: TRBV5-1
size: .

CDR3: CASSADWHYEQYF
DNA: TGTGCCAGCAGCGCAGACTGGCACTACGAGCAGTACTTC
J: TRBJ2-7
D: .
V: TRBV7-3
size: .

CDR3: CASGQEGQPQHF
DNA: TGTGCCAGCGGACAGGAAGGTCAGCCCCAGCATTTT
J: TRBJ1-5
D: TRBD1
V: TRBV12-3/TRBV12-4
size: few

CDR3: CASSSGTNGYNEQFF
DNA: TGTGCCAGCAGCTCCGGAACGAACGGATACAATGAGCAGTTCTTC
J: TRBJ2-1
D: .
V: TRBV5-4
size: .

CDR3: CATSLAGEATDTQYF
DNA: TGTGCCACCAGTCTTGCGGGAGAGGCCACAGATACGCAGTATTTT
J: TRBJ2-3
D: TRBD2
V: TRBV24-1
size: .

CDR3: CASSVMGGRGGNTIYF
DNA: TGTGCCAGCAGCGTAATGGGGGGGCGCGGTGGAAACACCATATATTTT
J: TRBJ1-3
D: .
V: TRBV9
size: once

CDR3: CASSYGGTRRGYGYTF
DNA: TGTGCCAGCAGTTACGGTGGGACAAGGCGGGGGTATGGCTACACCTTC
J: TRBJ1-2
D: .
V: TRBV6-5
size: .

CDR3: CATSRGLAGYSYEQYF
DNA: TGTGCCACCAGCAGAGGACTAGCGGGCTACTCCTACGAGCAGTACTTC
J: TRBJ2-7
D: TRBD2
V: TRBV15
size: .